The rows below give T cell receptor beta chains drawn from one sample of a study of blood T cell repertoires in COVID-19. Only in-frame clones appear in the TCRdb table, and some are missing; sequencing was by immunoSEQ multiplex PCR. This sample yields around 14,000 clones, of which 75% to 90% are seen a single time; less than 3.5% belongs to the top ten. The sequencing input was peripheral blood. These receptors were collected from a human donor in a cohort sampled during active COVID-19. Each CDR3 is given without its conserved first and last residue. A D gene is named only where the DNA matches it firmly. Only some rows state a clone size, as once, few, many or a class for expanded clones.

few,TRBV5-1,TRBD2,ASSLEREEGEQY
-,TRBV18,TRBD2,ASSPRTSGVTGELF
-,TRBV5-4,TRBD1,ASSGQGAISYEQY
-,TRBV20-1,TRBD1,SASNRGALMVMNTEAF
-,TRBV9,TRBD2,ASSGGLAEAGELF
-,TRBV28,-,ASSQPVKHEQY
-,TRBV28,TRBD1,ASSRYGQGGLDQPQH
-,TRBV28,-,ASSFMGLRGDTQY
once,TRBV11-1,-,ASSRLDSSGANVLT
-,TRBV24-1,TRBD2,ATSDPGASGYNEQF
-,TRBV4-1,-,ASSQEGGYGYT
-,TRBV9,-,ASSPGDQREETQY
-,TRBV5-1,-,ASSPGGAVGDNSPLH
-,TRBV5-1,-,ASSLDNSYEQY
-,TRBV29-1,-,SVTTGTYEQY
-,TRBV28,-,ASSSHRASGNQPQH
-,TRBV5-6,-,ASSLSRGTFGYT
-,TRBV5-1,TRBD1,ASSWGQGLHEQY
-,TRBV5-1,-,ASSLGQAPATNEKLF
-,TRBV10-3,TRBD1,AISGQGEGTEAF
once,TRBV6-5,-,ASSYGRETQY
few,TRBV5-6,TRBD2,ASSPDGGYTGELF
-,TRBV18,TRBD1,ASSPPQGAYGYT
-,TRBV9,TRBD2,ASSVLPSGLDTQY
-,TRBV12-3/TRBV12-4,-,ASSRQKYQPQH
-,TRBV12-3/TRBV12-4,-,ASSLGLLAEQF
-,TRBV9,-,ASSATGTLKLNTEAF
few,TRBV5-1,TRBD2,ASSLAGSGNTYEQY
-,TRBV2,TRBD1,ASSGGQASDEQF
-,TRBV3-1/TRBV3-2,-,ASSQGQVHSPLH
-,TRBV27,-,ASSLLGRTAEAF